The 22 T cell receptor beta chains reported below all come from one sample, sequenced in a study of T cells in Graves' hyperthyroidism and ophthalmopathy. Amplification of TCR beta CDR3 regions was performed using RNA transcripts as template. A set of HTBI primers served as the primers for a first-round RT-PCR of the TCR CDR3. TCRdb reprocessed the multiplex PCR reads with MiXCR, giving one entry per CDR3 protein. Altogether 280,000 or so distinct CDR3 sequences are present, approximately 16% being singletons, with the ten largest covering 30% to 35%. Sequenced sample: blood. All receptors come from a woman aged 45-65 years with Graves' hyperthyroidism that later progressed to Graves' ophthalmopathy.

This clonotype was picked up many times. The chain uses TRBV6-1 and TRBJ2-2; D gene uncertain. Trimming took 6 bases from V and 2 from J, leaving 4 bases between them. The CDR3 has 12 amino acids. Germline V gives CDR1 MNHNS, CDR2 SASEGT. The CDR3 DNA sequence: TGTGCCAGCAGGTATAACACCGGGGAGCTGTTTTTT. Its protein product is CASRYNTGELFF.

This clonotype was picked up many times. The chain uses TRBV15 and TRBJ2-7, with D maybe TRBD2 (6 bases). V shed 0 bases and J shed 2 bases, with 11 bases lying between them. This CDR3 is 15 amino acids long. Germline CDR1 reads LNHNV; CDR2 reads YYDKDF (reference sequence). CDR3 DNA sequence: TGTGCCACCAGCAGAGAGCGGGAACTGGCCTACGAGCAGTACTTC. It is translated as CATSRERELAYEQYF.

In this sample, this clonotype turned up a few times. The chain is built from TRBV7-3 and TRBJ2-5; 10 positions agree with TRBD1. Germline loops: CDR1 SGHTA, CDR2 FQGTGA. The CDR3 sequence is 16 residues long. V was pared by 4 bases and J by 1 base, with 6 bases of the junction left unmatched. CDR3 amino acids: CASSYPGTGAQETQYF. The DNA for the CDR3 is TGTGCCAGCAGCTACCCCGGGACAGGGGCCCAAGAGACCCAGTACTTC.

The chain combines TRBV5-1 with TRBJ1-2, with 8 bases fitting TRBD1. The CDR3 covers 21 residues. V was clipped by 3 bases and J by 5 bases; unmatched bases: 27. The germline V gene encodes CDR1 SGHRS and CDR2 YFSETQ. The DNA for the CDR3 is TGCGCCAGCAGCTCCGACAGGGGTATAACAAGGGGAAGACAGAAAACATATGGCTACACCTTC. Translating gives CASSSDRGITRGRQKTYGYTF.

The chain links TRBV7-9 to TRBJ2-3, with D perhaps assigned TRBD1 or TRBD2 (5 bases each). Germline-derived CDR1 and CDR2 are SEHNR and FQNEAQ (reference sequence). Trimming took 2 bases from V and 2 from J, leaving 14 bases between them. CDR3 size: 16 residues. The CDR3 bases are TGTGCCAGCAGCTTACGGACTGTAGGGGCCACAGATACGCAGTATTTT. Translating it yields CASSLRTVGATDTQYF.

Remarks on this clonotype: A much larger clone lies a single base off, so this may be a read error. The chain links TRBV6-5 to TRBJ1-5; no clear D. CDR1 is MNHEY, CDR2 SVGAGI, per germline. Trimming removed 1 base at V and 7 bases at J, with 11 bases between. The CDR3 consists of 14 residues. The CDR3 region has the DNA TGTGCCAGCAGTTACTTGGACTCGAGGCAGCCCCAGCATTTT. Protein: CASSYLDSRQPQHF.

This clonotype was detected ten times or more. The chain recombines TRBV29-1 with TRBJ1-2; no definite D call. The CDR3 totals 13 residues. Germline values: CDR1 SQVTM, CDR2 ANQGSEA. V lost 7 bases and J lost 1, with 13 bases in between. The CDR3 bases are TGCAGCGCGACCTTGGGCAGTAACTATGGCTACACCTTC. Its translation is CSATLGSNYGYTF.

With respect to this clonotype: A much larger clone sits a single nucleotide away, making a read error possible. J is TRBJ1-1 and V is TRBV28; 9 nucleotides align to TRBD1. Germline CDR1 and CDR2: MDHEN and SYDVKM. Trimming cost V 6 bases and J 1 base; bases outside gene matches: 3. This CDR3 is 14 amino acids long. CDR3 region: CASSAGQGNTEAFF. The CDR3 region has the DNA TGTGCCAGCAGCGCGGGACAGGGGAACACTGAAGCTTTCTTT.

The J gene is TRBJ1-2, the V gene TRBV20-1; TRBD1 aligns across 9 bases. The CDR3 is 13 residues long. Trimming at V came to 0 bases and at J to 5 bases, leaving 1 base not matched to a gene. The germline V gene has CDR1 DFQATT and CDR2 SNEGSKA (reference sequence). CDR3: CSARDDRGYGYTF. The CDR3, as DNA: TGCAGTGCTAGAGACGACAGGGGGTATGGCTACACCTTC.

DNA for the CDR3: TGTGCCAGCAGCTTGAGCGGGAGCGGAGAGACCCAGTACTTC. This gives the protein CASSLSGSGETQYF. V usage is TRBV7-2 and J usage is TRBJ2-5; the match to TRBD2 covers 8 bases. The germline V gene has CDR1 SGHTA and CDR2 FQGNSA. The CDR3 has 14 amino acids. V dropped 3 bases and J dropped 4; count of bases not matched to a gene: 4. The full variable domain, in which reference TRBV7-2 and TRBJ2-5 provide the parts outside the CDR3, is GAGVSQSPSNKVTEKGKDVELRCDPISGHTALYWYRQSLGQGLEFLIYFQGNSAPDKSGLPSDRFSAERTGGSVSTLTIQRTQQEDSAVYLCASSLSGSGETQYFGPGTRLLVL.

The rearrangement links TRBV20-1 to TRBJ2-7, with D perhaps matching TRBD1 (6 bases). Germline CDR1 and CDR2: DFQATT and SNEGSKA (reference sequence). The CDR3 consists of 14 residues. V was shortened by 6 bases and J by 0 bases, with 15 bases between the two germline ends. CDR3 in DNA: TGCAGTGCAGCCCCCTACAGGGACTCCTACGAGCAGTACTTC. Protein: CSAAPYRDSYEQYF.

This clonotype was seen ten or more times. This rearrangement joins TRBV2 to TRBJ1-1; weak D call: TRBD1 (5 bases). The CDR3 extends over 14 amino acids. CDR1 is SNHLY and CDR2 is FYNNEI in the germline V gene. Trimming cost V 7 bases and J 4 bases, with 16 bases left between them. As DNA, the CDR3 is TGTGCCAGCAAGATAGGCGGGGGAAGCACTGAAGCTTTCTTT. Amino acids: CASKIGGGSTEAFF.

This clonotype was detected ten times or more. V usage is TRBV20-1 and J usage is TRBJ2-6; no reliable D call. With 0 bases removed from V and 3 bases from J, the gap between germline ends came to 12 bases. Germline CDR1 reads DFQATT; CDR2 reads SNEGSKA (reference sequence). The CDR3 is made up of 16 amino acids. In nucleotides, the CDR3 is TGCAGTGCTAGAGATGTTAAGGCCGGTGGGGCCAACGTCCTGACTTTC. It codes for CSARDVKAGGANVLTF.

The chain couples TRBV19 to TRBJ2-2; D gene ambiguous. Between the trimmed V and J ends, which lost 3 bases and 8 bases, there was a span of 13 bases. The CDR3 is 14 amino acids. Per germline, CDR1 LNHDA and CDR2 SQIVND (reference sequence). CDR3 DNA sequence: TGTGCCAGTAGTATTTCGAACGTCCCGGGGGAGCTGTTTTTT. Translation: CASSISNVPGELFF.

This clonotype was observed at least ten times. The DNA for the CDR3 is TGCGCCAGCAGTGATGTGGGACCCTACCCCTACAATGAGCAGTTCTTC. As protein: CASSDVGPYPYNEQFF. V is TRBV10-1 and J is TRBJ2-1, with D possibly called TRBD1 or TRBD2 (5 bases each). Germline assignment: CDR1 WNHNN and CDR2 SYGVQD (reference sequence). V was cut by 3 bases and J by 2 bases, with 14 bases left in between. The CDR3 length is 16 residues.

The chain combines TRBV19 with TRBJ1-1; tentatively, D is TRBD1 (6 bases). Germline V gene lookup returns CDR1 LNHDA and CDR2 SQIVND (reference sequence). Trimming pared 6 bases from V and 3 bases from J, leaving 14 bases between. CDR3 length: 14 amino acids. The DNA for the CDR3 is TGTGCCAGTAGGAGGGGGGGCGAGTACACTGAAGCTTTCTTT. Its translation is CASRRGGEYTEAFF.

In its sample, this clonotype was seen once. V gene TRBV5-1 combines with J gene TRBJ2-3, with 11 bases matching TRBD2. This CDR3 is 16 amino acids long. Unmatched junction bases numbered 4, after V lost 2 bases and J lost 2 bases. Germline values: CDR1 SGHRS, CDR2 YFSETQ. This CDR3 is CASSFLSGRATDTQYF. The CDR3 DNA reads as TGCGCCAGCAGCTTTCTTAGCGGGAGGGCCACAGATACGCAGTATTTT. The full variable domain, with the rest looked up from reference TRBV5-1 and TRBJ2-3, is KAGVTQTPRYLIKTRGQQVTLSCSPISGHRSVSWYQQTPGQGLQFLFEYFSETQRNKGNFPGRFSGRQFSNSRSEMNVSTLELGDSALYLCASSFLSGRATDTQYFGPGTRLTVL.

This clonotype was found many times. The CDR3 is CASRWANNEQFF. CDR3 sequence (DNA): TGTGCCAGCAGGTGGGCAAACAATGAGCAGTTCTTC. V usage is TRBV12-3 or TRBV12-4 and J usage is TRBJ2-1; the D is unclear. The CDR3 consists of 12 residues. The V end lost 6 bases, the J end lost 5 bases, and 8 bases lay between the germline ends.

This clonotype was seen a few times. V and J are TRBV2 and TRBJ2-5, with a weak D call TRBD1 (6 bases). Germline CDR1 and CDR2: SNHLY and FYNNEI. This CDR3 region has 16 residues. V shed 0 bases and J shed 0 bases, with 11 bases lying between them. The CDR3 is CASSEALDRYQETQYF. DNA of the CDR3: TGTGCCAGCAGTGAAGCGCTAGACAGGTACCAAGAGACCCAGTACTTC.

This clonotype was recorded at least ten times. The chain recombines TRBV5-1 with TRBJ2-1; TRBD1 matches 10 bases. This CDR3 is built from 16 residues. Germline V CDR1 and CDR2: SGHRS, YFSETQ. J lost 4 bases, V lost 5 bases, and 9 bases had no gene match. The CDR3 DNA is TGCGCCAGCAGAAAGGGGGACAGGGGAAGGTACAATGAGCAGTTCTTC. Translation gives CASRKGDRGRYNEQFF.

This clonotype was seen at least ten times. The rearrangement joins TRBV30 to TRBJ1-3; the D is unclear. There are 13 residues in the CDR3. V lost 1 base and J lost 0, with 4 bases in between. Germline V gene data show CDR1 as GTSNPN and CDR2 as SVGIG (reference sequence). The CDR3 loop reads CAWSDSSGNTIYF. CDR3 bases: TGTGCCTGGAGTGACAGCTCTGGAAACACCATATATTTT.

This clonotype was detected many times. The V and J genes are TRBV9 and TRBJ1-1, with no clear D. Trimming took 0 bases from V and 7 from J, leaving 13 bases between them. The CDR3 spans 14 residues. Germline V lookup: CDR1 SGDLS, CDR2 YYNGEE. CDR3 sequence: CASSVDLRESEAFF. The CDR3 bases are TGTGCCAGCAGCGTAGACCTCCGGGAAAGTGAAGCTTTCTTT.